This entry is about one TCR beta chain. Its antigen is currently unknown. This sample was included in a study of radiation and T cells in renal cell carcinoma. The overall study: Nephrectomy followed 15 Gy stereotactic body radiation by 4 weeks.

Clones were sequenced by immunoSEQ multiplex PCR, and TCRdb holds only the in-frame ones, with some missing. The sample lists about 130,000 clones, 70% to 90% occurring once. Time point in this sample: baseline pretreatment blood. Treatment meaning: 15 Gy SBRT to primary tumor, nephrectomy 4 weeks later. This renal cell carcinoma was of the clear cell type. Study observations and caveats: From baseline, blood top tumor clonotypes peaked at 2 weeks post-radiation.

The source material was blood, sampled from a patient whose treatment included radiotherapy and nephrectomy. This clonotype originated in a woman aged 45-65 years with renal cell carcinoma.

The CDR3 nucleotides read TGTGCCAGCAACCTTTTCCTGGGGGAAGGAAACATTCAGTACTTC. Translated, it gives CASNLFLGEGNIQYF. The rearrangement links TRBV11-2 to TRBJ2-4, with D possibly being TRBD1 or TRBD2 (5 bases each). V lost 7 bases to trimming and J lost 6 bases, with 19 bases between them. Germline loops: CDR1 SGHAT, CDR2 FQNNGV. This CDR3 is 15 amino acids long.